The rows below give T cell receptor beta chains drawn from one sample of a study of blood T cell repertoires in COVID-19. Clones were sequenced by immunoSEQ multiplex PCR, and TCRdb holds only the in-frame ones, with some missing. The sample has a few hundred thousand clones, about 90% seen once. The sequenced sample was peripheral blood. The receptors come from a woman aged 35 to 49 with COVID-19, enrolled during active disease. The CDR3 runs from the conserved cysteine through the conserved F or W.

TRBV15	TRBJ2-1	CATSRWGLEHNNEQFF
TRBV4-3	TRBJ2-2	CASSQEAVTGELFF
TRBV19	TRBJ1-5	CASSRTGQGDQPQHF
TRBV29-1	TRBJ2-7	CSVAGPQGAYEQYF
TRBV7-2	TRBJ1-2	CASSLSPADFRGGYTF
TRBV7-8	TRBJ2-2	CASSLGFSGPGGELFF
TRBV6-5	TRBJ2-7	CASSITWYEQYF
TRBV5-8	TRBJ1-1	CASSFIPGGWKLNTEAFF
TRBV19	TRBJ1-2	CASSAGQPGDYGYTF
TRBV29-1	TRBJ2-6	CSVSGLAEDIGSGANVLTF
TRBV28	TRBJ2-1	CASSLRGYNEQFF
TRBV6-6	TRBJ1-5	CASSSDYTNQPQHF
TRBV30	TRBJ1-1	CAWGTGVTEAFF